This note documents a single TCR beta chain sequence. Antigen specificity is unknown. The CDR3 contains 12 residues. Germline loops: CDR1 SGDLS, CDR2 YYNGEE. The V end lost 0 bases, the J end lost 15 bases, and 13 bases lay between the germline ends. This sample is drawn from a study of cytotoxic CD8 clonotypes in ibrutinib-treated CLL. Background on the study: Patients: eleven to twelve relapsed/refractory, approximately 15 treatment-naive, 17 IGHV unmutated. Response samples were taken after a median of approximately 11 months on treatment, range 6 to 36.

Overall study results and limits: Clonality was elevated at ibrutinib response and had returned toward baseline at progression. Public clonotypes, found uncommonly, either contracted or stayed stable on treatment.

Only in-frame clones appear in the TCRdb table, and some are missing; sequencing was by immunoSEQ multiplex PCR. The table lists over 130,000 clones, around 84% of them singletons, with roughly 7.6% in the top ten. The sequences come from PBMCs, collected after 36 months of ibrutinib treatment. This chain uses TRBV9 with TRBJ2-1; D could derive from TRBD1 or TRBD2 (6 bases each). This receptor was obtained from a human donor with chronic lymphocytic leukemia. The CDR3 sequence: CASSVEGGGPFF. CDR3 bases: TGTGCCAGCAGCGTAGAAGGGGGAGGTCCGTTCTTC.